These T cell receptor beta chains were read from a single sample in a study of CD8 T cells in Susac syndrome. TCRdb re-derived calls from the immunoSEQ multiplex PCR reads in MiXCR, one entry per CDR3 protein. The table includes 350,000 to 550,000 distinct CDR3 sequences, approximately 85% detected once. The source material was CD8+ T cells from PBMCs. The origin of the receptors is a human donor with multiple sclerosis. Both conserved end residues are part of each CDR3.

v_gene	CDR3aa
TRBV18	CASSVGSANTGELFF
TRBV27	CASSLLRDRGHEQYF
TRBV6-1	CASAPRGQLFHNEQFF
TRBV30	CAWSGGRGAGNTIYF
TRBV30	CAWSRGTDTQYF
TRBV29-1	CSVVFWVTAGEYEQYF
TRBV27	CASSLLGTGRNEQYF
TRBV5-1	CASSLARSSLGAFF
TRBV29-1	CSVGGTYEQYF
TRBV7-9	CASSLRAGGPEAGELFF
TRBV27	CASSLSGGFYNEQFF
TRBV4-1	CASAGDWNEQYF
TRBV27	CASSKTGGGTYNEQFF
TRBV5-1	CASSLGLAGPSLAADTQYF
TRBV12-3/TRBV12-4	CASSPVRGDEQFF
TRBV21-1	CASSKFDRRFRTYEQYF
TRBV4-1	CASSQSRGVYGYTF
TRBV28	CASSSSGTQGETQYF
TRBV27	CASSPGTGERTTEAFF
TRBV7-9	CASSLELGVGGYTF
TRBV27	CASSSWGRVKDTQYF
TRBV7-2	CASSRTGGDNQPQHF
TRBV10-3	CAIRQGNTEAFF
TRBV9	CASSDLTGGTEAFF
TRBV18	CASPRKQYF
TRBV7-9	CASSLGTPFTGGRTEAFF
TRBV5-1	CASSLDRGKIHEQFF
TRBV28	CASSFGLGVRGYTF
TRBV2	CASDGGVGGTEAFF
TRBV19	CASSTHQGYWETQYF
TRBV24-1	CATSDASGMDNEQFF
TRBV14	CASSLAGPLAGELFF
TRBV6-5	CASSYFFRQGATEAFF
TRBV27	CASSTGGPYNEQFF
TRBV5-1	CASSLSGTEYEQYF